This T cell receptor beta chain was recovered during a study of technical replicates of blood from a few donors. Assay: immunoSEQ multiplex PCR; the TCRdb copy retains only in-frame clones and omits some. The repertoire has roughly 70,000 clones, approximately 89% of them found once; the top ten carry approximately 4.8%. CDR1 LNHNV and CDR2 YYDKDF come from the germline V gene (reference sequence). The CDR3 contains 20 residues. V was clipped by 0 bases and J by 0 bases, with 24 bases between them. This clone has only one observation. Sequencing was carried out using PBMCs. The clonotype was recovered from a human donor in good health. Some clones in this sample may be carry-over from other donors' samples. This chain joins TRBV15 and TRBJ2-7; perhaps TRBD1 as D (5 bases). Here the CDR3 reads CATSRDPRWQGRSSSYEQYF. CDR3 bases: TGTGCCACCAGCAGAGATCCCAGGTGGCAGGGTCGCTCAAGCTCCTACGAGCAGTACTTC.